This T cell receptor (beta chain) was recovered during a study of OX40 agonist ivuxolimab in advanced cancers. Turning to the study itself: Partial responses were achieved by three patients, one with hepatocellular carcinoma and two with cutaneous melanoma.

Autoimmune disease history or systemic immunosuppression disqualified patients. Blood sampling was done at baseline, cycle 4 day 1, and cycle 7 day 1. TCRdb's table, derived via immunoSEQ multiplex PCR, lists solely in-frame clones and lacks some. This sample carries approximately 71,000 clones, 80% to 85% of them seen once, and the ten largest clones take less than 0.9%. The CDR3 runs 16 residues. CDR1 is MDHEN, CDR2 SYDVKM, per germline. Trimming took off 5 bases at V and 3 bases at J, with 17 bases between the two ends. Specimen: CD4+ or CD8+ T cells sorted from blood, collected in a trial of the OX40 agonist ivuxolimab. This rearrangement joins TRBV28 to TRBJ2-1; D is uncertain. This receptor was taken from an adult with an advanced solid tumor such as melanoma, head and neck, liver or kidney cancer. The CDR3 reads CASSRLRSGGYNEQFF. The DNA of the CDR3 is TGTGCCAGCAGTCGTCTCAGGTCCGGCGGCTACAATGAGCAGTTCTTC.